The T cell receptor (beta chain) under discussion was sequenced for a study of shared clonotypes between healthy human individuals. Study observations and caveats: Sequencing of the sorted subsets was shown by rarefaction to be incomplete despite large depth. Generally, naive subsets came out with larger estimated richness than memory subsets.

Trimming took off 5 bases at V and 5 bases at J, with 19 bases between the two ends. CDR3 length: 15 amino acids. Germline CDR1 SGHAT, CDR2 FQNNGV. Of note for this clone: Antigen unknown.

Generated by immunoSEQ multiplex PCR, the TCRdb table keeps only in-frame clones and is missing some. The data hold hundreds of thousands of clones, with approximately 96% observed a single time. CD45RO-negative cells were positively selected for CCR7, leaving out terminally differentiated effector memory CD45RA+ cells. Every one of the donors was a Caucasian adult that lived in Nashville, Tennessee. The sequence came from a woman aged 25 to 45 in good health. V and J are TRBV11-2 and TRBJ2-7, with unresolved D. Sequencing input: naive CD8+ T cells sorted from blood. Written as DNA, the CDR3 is TGTGCCAGCAGCCCCGCCGGTCGGAGAGACCACGAGCAGTACTTC. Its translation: CASSPAGRRDHEQYF.